Following are 7 T cell receptor beta chains from one sample sequenced in a study of shared clonotypes between healthy human individuals. Repertoires were generated with immunoSEQ multiplex PCR, while TCRdb's copy carries only in-frame clones and drops some. The sample records around 610,000 clones, approximately 96% being singletons. Naive CD8 populations comprised CD45RO-negative cells positively selected for CCR7, excluding terminally differentiated effector memory CD45RA+ cells. Material: naive CD8+ T cells sorted from blood. These TCRs come from a woman in her twenties or thirties in good health.

The V call is TRBV5-4, the J call TRBJ1-1; D uncertain. V was clipped by 7 bases and J by 0 bases, with 4 bases between them. From germline, CDR1 is SGHNT and CDR2 YYREEE (reference sequence). The CDR3 is 11 residues long. In DNA form, the CDR3 reads TGTGCCAGCGGCATGAACACTGAAGCTTTCTTT. As protein: CASGMNTEAFF.

This clone has a handful of counts. The chain employs TRBV13 and TRBJ1-1; D possibly corresponds to TRBD1 (5 bases). Germline CDR1 is PRHDT and CDR2 is FYEKMQ (reference sequence). V dropped 6 bases and J dropped 4 bases, with 12 bases sitting between them. This CDR3 is built from 13 residues. This CDR3 reads CASREKGFTEAFF. In DNA, the CDR3 is TGTGCCAGCAGGGAGAAGGGGTTCACTGAAGCTTTCTTT.

The chain couples TRBV4-1 to TRBJ1-2, with unresolved D. Trimming took 1 base from V and 6 from J, leaving 6 bases between them. This CDR3 is 12 amino acids long. From germline, CDR1 is MGHRA and CDR2 YSYEKL. The CDR3 spells CASSQGGNGYTF. The CDR3 coding sequence is TGCGCCAGCAGCCAAGGTGGTAATGGCTACACCTTC.

This sequence joins TRBV25-1 and TRBJ1-5; D unresolved. The CDR3 covers 13 residues. V was clipped by 3 bases and J by 1 base, with 4 bases between them. Germline V CDR1 and CDR2: MGHDK, SYGVNS. CDR3 coding DNA: TGTGCCAGCAGTGATGGGAGCAATCAGCCCCAGCATTTT. It encodes CASSDGSNQPQHF.

The rearrangement joins TRBV2 to TRBJ2-3; TRBD1 or TRBD2 may be the D gene (6 bases each). The CDR3 covers 15 residues. Per germline, CDR1 SNHLY and CDR2 FYNNEI. Trimming took off 7 bases at V and 0 bases at J, with 14 bases between the two ends. The CDR3 reads CASMKGGGSTDTQYF. CDR3 sequence (DNA): TGTGCCAGCATGAAAGGAGGGGGGAGCACAGATACGCAGTATTTT.

This sequence joins TRBV7-8 and TRBJ1-1; D may be TRBD1 (5 bases). V lost 5 bases, J lost 4 bases, and 11 bases lay in between. CDR1 and CDR2 (germline): SGHVS, FQNEAQ. The CDR3 runs to 13 residues. CDR3 in DNA: TGTGCCAGCAGCGGTTGGGGCGTCACTGAAGCTTTCTTT. It translates to CASSGWGVTEAFF.

V usage is TRBV9 and J usage is TRBJ2-7; tentatively, D is TRBD1 (7 bases). The ends were cut back, 4 bases at V and 1 base at J, with 18 bases in the middle. CDR1 is SGDLS, CDR2 YYNGEE, per germline. This CDR3 comprises 16 residues. The chain's CDR3 is CASSPNGGGASYEQYF. DNA of the CDR3: TGTGCCAGCAGCCCAAATGGAGGGGGCGCTTCCTACGAGCAGTACTTC.